Shown below are 10 T cell receptor beta chains from a single sample sequenced in a study of T cells expressing NK-cell markers. TCRdb derives one entry per CDR3 protein from the 5' RACE reads, leaving out DNA. The sample table sets out 300,000 to 450,000 distinct CDR3 sequences. The specimen sequenced was blood T cells: a sorted CD56 or NKG2C T cell subset, CD4+ or CD8+ T cells, or bulk PBMC T cells (not recorded which). The source is a man aged 18-69 years in good health.

The chain joins TRBV2 to TRBJ1-5; TCRdb outputs TRBD1, but without DNA this stays unchecked. Germline V gene lookup returns CDR1 SNHLY and CDR2 FYNNEI. The CDR3 consists of 14 residues. The CDR3 loop reads CASRRTGVGQPQHF. Based on the CDR3 plus reference TRBV2 and TRBJ1-5, the full variable domain is EPEVTQTPSHQVTQMGQEVILRCVPISNHLYFYWYRQILGQKVEFLVSFYNNEISEKSEIFDDQFSVERPDGSNFTLKIRSTKLEDSAMYFCASRRTGVGQPQHFGDGTRLSIL.

The gene calls are TRBV15 and TRBJ2-1; TCRdb selects TRBD2, and the lack of DNA leaves this call unchecked. Germline CDR1 reads LNHNV; CDR2 reads YYDKDF (reference sequence). This CDR3 has 16 residues. This chain's CDR3 is CATSRDWRGTYNEQFF.

The chain links TRBV7-8 to TRBJ1-2. Germline V gives CDR1 SGHVS, CDR2 FQNEAQ. The CDR3 contains 15 residues. The CDR3 loop reads CASSQPYRANYGYTF.

The chain couples TRBV30 to TRBJ2-3; TCRdb selects TRBD2, and the lack of DNA leaves this call unchecked. From germline, CDR1 is GTSNPN and CDR2 SVGIG (reference sequence). The CDR3 covers 13 residues. This CDR3 reads CAWREGGADTQYF.

The V gene is TRBV7-2, the J gene TRBJ1-1. Germline-derived CDR1 and CDR2 are SGHTA and FQGNSA. The CDR3 has 15 amino acids. The CDR3 here is CASSLRGVGNTEAFF.

This chain links TRBV10-3 with TRBJ1-2; TCRdb indicates TRBD1, and absent DNA this call remains unverified. This CDR3 is 13 amino acids long. The V gene's germline CDR1 is ENHRY and CDR2 SYGVKD. The CDR3 loop reads CAIRGDRDYGYTF.

This chain joins TRBV29-1 and TRBJ2-3; no DNA is available, so the TRBD2 call from TCRdb remains unchecked. This CDR3 contains 15 residues. Germline V gene sequence: CDR1 SQVTM, CDR2 ANQGSEA. CDR3 in amino acids: CSAGPRRGGGDTQYF.

The V gene is TRBV5-1, the J gene TRBJ2-3; the D call of TRBD2 rests on TCRdb alone, since no DNA is present to check it. This CDR3 spans 17 amino acids. Germline lookup yields CDR1 SGHRS and CDR2 YFSETQ. This chain's CDR3 is CASSKETTSGFTDTQYF. The full variable domain, rest sourced from reference TRBV5-1 and TRBJ2-3, is KAGVTQTPRYLIKTRGQQVTLSCSPISGHRSVSWYQQTPGQGLQFLFEYFSETQRNKGNFPGRFSGRQFSNSRSEMNVSTLELGDSALYLCASSKETTSGFTDTQYFGPGTRLTVL.

The rearrangement joins TRBV6-1 to TRBJ2-6; there is no DNA to check the TCRdb D call of TRBD2. The V gene's germline CDR1 is MNHNS and CDR2 SASEGT. The CDR3 consists of 15 residues. The CDR3 loop reads CASGERVTGANVLTF.

The chain employs TRBV15 and TRBJ2-5; TCRdb returns TRBD1, unconfirmable since there is no DNA. The CDR3 has 12 residues. Germline CDR1 is LNHNV and CDR2 is YYDKDF (reference sequence). CDR3 residues: CATSRDQGSPYF.